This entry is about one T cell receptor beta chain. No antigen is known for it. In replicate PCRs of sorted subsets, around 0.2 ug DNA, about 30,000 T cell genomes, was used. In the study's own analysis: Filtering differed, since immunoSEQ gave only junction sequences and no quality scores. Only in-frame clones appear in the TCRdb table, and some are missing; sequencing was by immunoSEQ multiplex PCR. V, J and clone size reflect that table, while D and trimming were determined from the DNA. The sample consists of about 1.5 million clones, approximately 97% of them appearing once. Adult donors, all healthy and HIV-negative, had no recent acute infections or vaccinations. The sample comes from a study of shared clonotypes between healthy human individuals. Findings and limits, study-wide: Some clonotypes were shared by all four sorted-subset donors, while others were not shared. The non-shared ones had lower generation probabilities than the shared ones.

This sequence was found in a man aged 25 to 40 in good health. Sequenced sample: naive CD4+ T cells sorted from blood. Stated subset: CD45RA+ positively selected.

The DNA for the CDR3 is TGCGCCAGCAGCGGTCAGGGGGGTCCCTACGAGCAGTACTTC. Translating it yields CASSGQGGPYEQYF. The chain has TRBV5-1 and TRBJ2-7, with a possible D match to TRBD1 (7 bases). The germline V gene has CDR1 SGHRS and CDR2 YFSETQ. The germline V and J ends were trimmed by 4 bases and 2 bases, with 13 bases remaining between them. There are 14 residues in the CDR3.